Each of the 10 T cell receptor beta chains below was sequenced from the same sample in a study of circulating tumor DNA in untreated peripheral T-cell lymphoma. Using immunoSEQ multiplex PCR, the repertoire was profiled, and TCRdb retains in-frame clones only, with some absent. The sample includes more than 6,500 clones, roughly 80% of them seen just once. Sequencing input: tumor tissue. The source is a human donor with peripheral T-cell lymphoma.

The rearrangement links TRBV28 to TRBJ2-2, with D possibly being TRBD1 (6 bases). Germline CDR1 and CDR2: MDHEN and SYDVKM. The CDR3 contains 15 residues. V was cut by 4 bases and J by 6 bases, with 15 bases left in between. This CDR3 is CASSSTGIPAGELFF. CDR3 sequence (DNA): TGTGCCAGCAGTTCGACAGGCATCCCCGCCGGGGAGCTGTTTTTT.

The chain combines TRBV11-3 with TRBJ2-3, with TRBD1 matching 8 bases. Losses at the gene ends were 8 bases for V and 1 base for J; bases not matched to a gene: 11. Germline V CDR1 and CDR2: SGHNT, YENEEA. The length of the CDR3 is 16 residues. The CDR3 region is CASGWGQGQGTDTQYF. DNA of the CDR3: TGTGCCAGCGGGTGGGGGCAGGGACAGGGCACAGATACGCAGTATTTT.

This clone was detected only a few times. The CDR3: CASSSQGGQTQYF. The CDR3, as DNA: TGTGCCAGCAGCTCACAGGGAGGCCAGACCCAGTACTTC. The chain carries TRBV6-8 and TRBJ2-5; either TRBD1 or TRBD2 may fit D (6 bases each). CDR1 MNHGY and CDR2 SAAAGT come from the germline V gene. The CDR3 length is 13 residues. The V and J ends lost 6 bases and 6 bases respectively, with 14 bases between them.

The gene calls are TRBV2 and TRBJ2-5; D unclear. Trimming pared 3 bases from V and 1 base from J, leaving 9 bases between. Germline CDR1 is SNHLY and CDR2 is FYNNEI. This CDR3 is built from 14 residues. CDR3 sequence reads: CASSEIPGQETQYF. The CDR3, as DNA: TGTGCCAGCAGTGAGATTCCCGGCCAAGAGACCCAGTACTTC.

The gene calls are TRBV12-5 and TRBJ1-2; D gene ambiguous. The CDR3 extends over 13 amino acids. The V end lost 3 bases, the J end lost 5 bases, and 10 bases lay between the germline ends. Germline CDR1 reads LGHNT; CDR2 reads FRNRAP. CDR3: CASGFSGVYGYTF. The CDR3 nucleotides read TGTGCTAGTGGTTTCTCTGGAGTTTATGGCTACACCTTC.

This chain joins TRBV9 and TRBJ1-1; D is undetermined. CDR1 is SGDLS, CDR2 YYNGEE, per germline. The CDR3 covers 14 residues. Trimming took off 1 base at V and 5 bases at J, with 12 bases between the two ends. The CDR3 DNA follows: TGTGCCAGCAGCGTAACGTCCGGAGGGACTGAAGCTTTCTTT. This codes for CASSVTSGGTEAFF.

The V and J genes are TRBV28 and TRBJ1-1; 9 bases are shared with TRBD1. The CDR3 loop spans 15 amino acids. Germline V gene data show CDR1 as MDHEN and CDR2 as SYDVKM. The V and J ends lost 2 bases and 3 bases, in that order; junction bases with no gene match: 4. This CDR3 is CASSLPQGADTEAFF. The CDR3 DNA sequence: TGTGCCAGCAGTTTACCACAGGGGGCAGACACTGAAGCTTTCTTT.

The chain combines TRBV6-7 with TRBJ1-4; no definite D call. TRBV6-7 belongs to the ORF category, with a function that is uncertain. Deletions cut 7 bases from V and 8 bases from J, with 8 bases between. The CDR3 totals 11 residues. CDR3 loop: CASILGEKLFF. CDR3 in DNA: TGTGCCAGCATTCTGGGGGAAAAACTGTTTTTT.

The chain links TRBV28 to TRBJ2-7; TRBD2 is a possible D gene (6 bases). CDR1 and CDR2 from the germline V gene are MDHEN and SYDVKM. V was cut by 7 bases and J by 3 bases, with 10 bases left in between. The CDR3 length is 12 residues. CDR3 loop: CASNSGSYEQYF. The CDR3 coding sequence is TGTGCCAGCAATTCCGGGAGCTACGAGCAGTACTTC.

The chain combines TRBV25-1 with TRBJ1-6; maybe TRBD1 (5 bases). Germline CDR1 MGHDK, CDR2 SYGVNS. V was trimmed by 2 bases and J by 10 bases, leaving 6 bases between them. The CDR3 contains 12 residues. The CDR3 sequence: CASSEPGSPLHF. CDR3 DNA: TGTGCCAGCAGTGAACCAGGGTCACCCCTCCACTTT.